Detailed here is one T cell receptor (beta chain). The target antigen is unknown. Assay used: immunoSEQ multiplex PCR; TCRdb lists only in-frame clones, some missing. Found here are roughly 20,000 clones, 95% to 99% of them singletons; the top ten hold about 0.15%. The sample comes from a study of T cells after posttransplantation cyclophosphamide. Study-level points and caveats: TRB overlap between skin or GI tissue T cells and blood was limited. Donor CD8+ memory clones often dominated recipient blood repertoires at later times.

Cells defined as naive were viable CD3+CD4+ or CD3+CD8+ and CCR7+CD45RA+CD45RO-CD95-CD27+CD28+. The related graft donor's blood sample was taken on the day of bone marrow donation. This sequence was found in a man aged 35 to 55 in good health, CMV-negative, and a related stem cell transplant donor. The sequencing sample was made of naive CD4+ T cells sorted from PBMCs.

In DNA, the CDR3 is TGTGCCAGCAGAAACCCTCCGGGACAGGGGGCATACGAGCAGTACTTC. It is translated as CASRNPPGQGAYEQYF. The rearrangement joins TRBV28 to TRBJ2-7, with 12 positions matching TRBD1. This CDR3 comprises 16 residues. Germline lookup yields CDR1 MDHEN and CDR2 SYDVKM. Trimming at V came to 6 bases and at J to 4 bases, leaving 10 bases not matched to a gene.